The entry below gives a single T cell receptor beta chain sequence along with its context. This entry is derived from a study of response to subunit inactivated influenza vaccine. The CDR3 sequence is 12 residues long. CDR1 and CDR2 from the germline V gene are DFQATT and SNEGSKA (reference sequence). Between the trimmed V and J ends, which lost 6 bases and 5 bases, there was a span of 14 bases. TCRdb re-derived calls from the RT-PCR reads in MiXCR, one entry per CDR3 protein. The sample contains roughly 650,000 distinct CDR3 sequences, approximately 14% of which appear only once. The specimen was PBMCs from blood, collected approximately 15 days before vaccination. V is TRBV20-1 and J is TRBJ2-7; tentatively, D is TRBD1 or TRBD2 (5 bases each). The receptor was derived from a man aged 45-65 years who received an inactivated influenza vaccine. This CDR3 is CSATKLGDEQYF. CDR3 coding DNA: TGCAGTGCGACGAAGCTGGGGGACGAGCAGTACTTC.